The 2 T cell receptor beta chains listed next were all sequenced from one sample in a study of cytomegalovirus exposure and HLA in healthy donors. The PCR had 60 Vbeta and 13 Jbeta primers. Sequenced by immunoSEQ multiplex PCR; TCRdb stores in-frame clones only, minus some. Of fewer than 250,000 clones in the sample, 70% to 85% were seen once. Sample: PBMCs. The origin of the receptors is a man aged 35-49 years in good health and CMV-seropositive.

This rearrangement joins TRBV7-9 to TRBJ2-2; 7 nucleotides agree with TRBD1. V gave up 3 bases and J gave up 7 bases; unmatched junction bases: 8. Looked up from germline, CDR1 is SEHNR and CDR2 is FQNEAQ (reference sequence). The length of the CDR3 is 15 residues. The CDR3 loop is CASSFRQGGNGELFF. CDR3 coding DNA: TGTGCCAGCAGCTTTCGACAGGGCGGAAACGGGGAGCTGTTTTTT. The variable domain in full, completed from reference TRBV7-9 and TRBJ2-2, reads DTGVSQNPRHKITKRGQNVTFRCDPISEHNRLYWYRQTLGQGPEFLTYFQNEAQLEKSRLLSDRFSAERPKGSFSTLEIQRTEQGDSAMYLCASSFRQGGNGELFFGEGSRLTVL.

This clone was counted a few times. The chain uses TRBV5-1 and TRBJ2-7; perhaps TRBD1 as D (6 bases). V was trimmed by 2 bases and J by 1 base, leaving 10 bases between them. CDR1 is SGHRS, CDR2 YFSETQ, per germline. This CDR3 contains 14 residues. CDR3 bases: TGCGCCAGCAGCTTCGAAGGACAGTCCTACGAGCAGTACTTC. Its protein is CASSFEGQSYEQYF.